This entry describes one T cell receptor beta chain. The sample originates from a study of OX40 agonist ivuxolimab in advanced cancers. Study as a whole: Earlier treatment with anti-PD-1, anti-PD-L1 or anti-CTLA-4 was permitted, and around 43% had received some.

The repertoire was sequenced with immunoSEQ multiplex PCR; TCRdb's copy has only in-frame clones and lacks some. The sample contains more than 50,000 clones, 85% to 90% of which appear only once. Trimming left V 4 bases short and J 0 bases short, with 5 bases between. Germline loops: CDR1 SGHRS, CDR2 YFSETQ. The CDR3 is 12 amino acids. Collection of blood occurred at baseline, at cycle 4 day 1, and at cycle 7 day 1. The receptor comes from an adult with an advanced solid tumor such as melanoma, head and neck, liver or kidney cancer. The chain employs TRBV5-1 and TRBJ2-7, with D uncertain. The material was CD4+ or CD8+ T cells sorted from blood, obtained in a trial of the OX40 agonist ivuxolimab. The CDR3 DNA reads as TGCGCCAGCAGCATGGACTCCTACGAGCAGTACTTC. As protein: CASSMDSYEQYF. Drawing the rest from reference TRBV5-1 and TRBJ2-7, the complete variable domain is KAGVTQTPRYLIKTRGQQVTLSCSPISGHRSVSWYQQTPGQGLQFLFEYFSETQRNKGNFPGRFSGRQFSNSRSEMNVSTLELGDSALYLCASSMDSYEQYFGPGTRLTVT.